These T cell receptor beta chains were read from a single sample in a study of regulatory T cells in long-lasting Graves disease. TCRdb analysed the multiplex PCR reads with MiXCR anew, one entry per CDR3 protein. The sample lists around 250,000 distinct CDR3 sequences; approximately 20% were seen once. The sample was also linked to a second study, of T cells in Graves' hyperthyroidism and ophthalmopathy.

Sequenced here: peripheral blood mononuclear cells (PBMCs), sampled at new diagnosis, from a patient treated with antithyroid drugs. All receptors derive from a woman aged 25 to 39 with Graves disease. CDR3s include the opening cysteine and the closing phenylalanine or tryptophan.

V,CDR3
TRBV19,CASSEAGVRTDTQYF
TRBV7-9,CASSLDYFGTDTQYF
TRBV12-5,CASGIQTGPPLFYGYTF
TRBV5-1,CASSWGAGRPNEKLFF
TRBV5-1,CASSRAVNSGANVLTF
TRBV14,CASSPGTATNEKLFF
TRBV15,CATSGTGVPYEQYF
TRBV6-1,CASRQNRMNTEAFF
TRBV10-1,CASSEQQGITEAFF
TRBV5-1,CASSLGGRRDQPQHF
TRBV20-1,CSATHHQDTRYGYTF
TRBV27,CASSSGTGGHSYNSPLHF
TRBV7-3,CASSLIGGFGYTF
TRBV10-1,CASNARASGADWYGNTQYF
TRBV2,CASNSGTASYEQYF
TRBV2,CASIAGGAPNEQFF
TRBV4-1,CASSQKGAYEQYF
TRBV20-1,CSALLGRPGTEAFF
TRBV13,CASSFGQGTAGELFF
TRBV4-1,CASSQLGAEAFF